These 4 T cell receptor beta chains came from one sample sequenced in a study of PD-1 blockade in classical Hodgkin lymphoma. The time point here: newly diagnosed, previously untreated cHL patient sample. Sequencing used immunoSEQ multiplex PCR; TCRdb keeps in-frame clones, though not all of them. In the table there are around 43,000 clones, approximately 91% of which are singletons. Specimen: peripheral blood mononuclear cells (PBMCs). The receptor set was obtained from a human donor with classical Hodgkin lymphoma.

V is TRBV6-5 and J is TRBJ1-2, with 9 bases aligning to TRBD1. Trimming took 4 bases from V and 2 from J; bases not matched to a gene: 2. This CDR3 contains 14 residues. The germline CDR1 and CDR2 sequences are MNHEY and SVGAGI. In nucleotides, the CDR3 is TGTGCCAGCAGTTGGGACAGGGCAAACTATGGCTACACCTTC. This gives the protein CASSWDRANYGYTF.

This chain joins TRBV7-3 and TRBJ2-3; the D gene is possibly TRBD2 (7 bases). CDR1 SGHTA and CDR2 FQGTGA come from the germline V gene. The CDR3 extends over 17 amino acids. V dropped 1 base and J dropped 0 bases, with 14 bases sitting between them. The CDR3 protein is CASSLMGGPSSTDTQYF. The CDR3 DNA reads TGTGCCAGCAGCTTAATGGGGGGGCCAAGTAGCACAGATACGCAGTATTTT.

The V call is TRBV6-6, the J call TRBJ1-1; D is perhaps TRBD1 (5 bases). Trimming shortened V by 4 bases and J by 5 bases, and 14 bases separated the two germline ends. This CDR3 has 14 residues. Germline V CDR1 and CDR2: MNHNY, SVGAGI (reference sequence). CDR3 loop: CASSSRAWGTEAFF. The CDR3, as DNA: TGTGCCAGCAGTTCCAGGGCGTGGGGTACTGAAGCTTTCTTT.

The chain recombines TRBV27 with TRBJ2-1; D might be TRBD2 (5 bases). The V end lost 2 bases, the J end lost 5 bases, and 19 bases lay between the germline ends. The germline V gene has CDR1 MNHEY and CDR2 SMNVEV (reference sequence). The CDR3 consists of 17 residues. The CDR3 DNA is TGTGCCAGCAGTTTAAGGCCGGACTTTTCGGTTGACAATGAGCAGTTCTTC. This gives the protein CASSLRPDFSVDNEQFF.